This TCR beta chain stems from a study of cytomegalovirus exposure and HLA in healthy donors. Vbeta (60) and Jbeta (13) primers were used in the PCR. The protocol was immunoSEQ multiplex PCR, while the TCRdb copy is restricted to in-frame clones and leaves out a portion. This sample carries roughly 170,000 clones, around 83% of them seen once, and the ten largest clones take 1.2%. Unmatched junction bases numbered 9, after V lost 6 bases and J lost 5 bases. Per the germline V gene, CDR1 is MNHNY and CDR2 is SVGAGI (reference sequence). The CDR3 extends over 15 amino acids. The donors comprised healthy bone marrow donors.

This clonotype originated in a girl aged 2-10 years in good health and CMV-seropositive. Sequencing used PBMCs. This sequence joins TRBV6-6 and TRBJ2-2; TRBD2 matches at 7 bases. Here the CDR3 reads CASSYRLAVTGELFF. The DNA of the CDR3 is TGTGCCAGCAGCTACAGACTAGCTGTGACCGGGGAGCTGTTTTTT.